Included here is one T cell receptor (beta chain) sequence, with context. Seattle patients were enrolled during active infection and followed longitudinally. The sample is drawn from a study of blood T cell repertoires in COVID-19. On the study more broadly: COVID-19 samples, acute and convalescent, were from the United States, Italy and Spain.

The ends lost 0 bases at V and 4 bases at J; junction bases unmatched: 9. CDR3 length: 16 residues. CDR1 is SGHRS, CDR2 YFSETQ, per germline. In the authors' methods: Amplification with reference gene primers provided the estimates of nucleated cell counts. Assay: immunoSEQ multiplex PCR; the TCRdb copy retains only in-frame clones and omits some. V and J calls and clone size are as listed in that table; D and trimming were resolved from the DNA. The sample holds around 170,000 clones; roughly four fifths are singletons and the top ten take more than 7.5%. The sequenced sample was peripheral blood. This clonotype was obtained from a woman aged 65 to 85 with COVID-19, enrolled during active disease. The chain employs TRBV5-1 and TRBJ1-1, with 7 nucleotides matching TRBD1. The CDR3 spells CASSLGAGGGGTEAFF. CDR3 DNA sequence: TGCGCCAGCAGCTTGGGGGCAGGGGGAGGAGGCACTGAAGCTTTCTTT.